The clone carrying this T cell receptor beta chain was seen a handful of times. What it recognizes is unknown. This specimen comes from a study of T-cell reconstitution after alpha-beta-depleted transplantation in children. Whole-study findings and limits: T-cell counts and diversity at one year following transplant were attributed mainly to newly produced T cells. Surviving recipient T cells and thymic progenitors produced the high day-60 TCRbeta diversity seen in some patients. Expanded graft clones numbering several hundred reportedly gave rise to alpha-beta T cells about two months after transplant.

This CDR3 region has 14 residues. Germline CDR1 MGHDK, CDR2 SYGVNS. V was clipped by 7 bases and J by 3 bases; unmatched bases: 5. As it was prepared, the TCRbeta library received unique molecular identifiers. TCRdb itself ran the PCR reads through MiXCR, one entry per CDR3 protein. Altogether roughly 490,000 distinct CDR3 sequences are present, approximately 10% being singletons, with the ten largest covering less than 15%. The clonotype comes from a female patient aged 2-10 years who had a stem cell transplant for aplastic anemia, so the T cells may come from the graft donor. The V call is TRBV25-1, the J call TRBJ1-5; the match to TRBD1 covers 8 bases. The sequences come from PBMCs, mostly from graft donor cells, collected 180 days after TCRalphabeta/CD19-depleted stem cell transplant. The CDR3 coding sequence is TGTGCCAGCACCGGACAGGGATCCAATCAGCCCCAGCATTTT. As protein: CASTGQGSNQPQHF. The entire variable domain, with the rest obtained from reference TRBV25-1 and TRBJ1-5, is as follows: EADIYQTPRYLVIGTGKKITLECSQTMGHDKMYWYQQDPGMELHLIHYSYGVNSTEKGDLSSESTVSRIRTEHFPLTLESARPSHTSQYLCASTGQGSNQPQHFGDGTRLSIL.